This T cell receptor (beta chain) emerged from a study of OX40 agonist ivuxolimab in advanced cancers. CDR1 and CDR2 (germline): MDHEN, SYDVKM. CDR3 size: 14 residues. The ends were cut back, 6 bases at V and 4 bases at J, with 15 bases in the middle. Only a few counts were recorded for this clone. The table came from immunoSEQ multiplex PCR; TCRdb's copy has only in-frame clones and leaves some out. The sample consists of around 11,000 clones, under 80% of them appearing once. The chain uses TRBV28 and TRBJ1-1, with D perhaps matching TRBD1 (5 bases). Source: CD4+ or CD8+ T cells sorted from blood, taken in a trial of the OX40 agonist ivuxolimab. The clonotype comes from an adult with an advanced solid tumor such as melanoma, head and neck, liver or kidney cancer. CDR3 loop: CASSDRGFGTEAFF. Here the CDR3 DNA reads TGTGCCAGCAGCGATAGGGGTTTTGGCACTGAAGCTTTCTTT. Combining the CDR3 with reference TRBV28 and TRBJ1-1 gives the whole variable domain DVKVTQSSRYLVKRTGEKVFLECVQDMDHENMFWYRQDPGLGLRLIYFSYDVKMKEKGDIPEGYSVSREKKERFSLILESASTNQTSMYLCASSDRGFGTEAFFGQGTRLTVV.